This T cell receptor (beta chain) was recovered during a study of shared clonotypes between healthy human individuals (dated by TCRdb to the early 2020s). In terms of the full investigation: Three men and two women, aged 18 to 49 years, made up the cohort. For each donor, CD4 naive and CD4 memory were each given three plates, CD8 naive was given two plates, and CD8 memory was given one plate. To estimate repertoire size and how much clonotype sharing occurs between individuals, the study deeply sequenced the blood TCR repertoires of roughly 5 healthy adults. To increase sequencing depth and limit assay-specific biases, different laboratories used diverse techniques to prepare libraries and sequence TCR repertoires. Each donor's leukapheresis produced roughly between roughly 0.94 and 9.5 billion PBMCs. What the study reported, not specific to this receptor: Sampling was restricted to blood, and TCR repertoires in tissue are likely to differ from TCR repertoires in blood. Across a handful of donors, approximately 5% of naive CD4, approximately 3.6% of naive CD8, approximately 2.5% of memory CD4, and 0.4% to 0.45% of memory CD8 clonotypes were shared. Because the study included only a small number of donors, the genetic and exposure-history diversity represented was limited. Estimated clonotype richness was generally larger for naive than for memory subsets. Rarefaction of sorted-subset datasets indicated incomplete sequencing despite the large sequencing depth. Pairwise subsampling led to the expectation that sequencing depth would affect the degree of clonotype sharing among donors. Compared with non-shared clonotypes, the clonotypes found in all four sorted-subset donors had higher generation probabilities.

V and J are truncated by 3 bases and 0 bases respectively, leaving an intervening sequence of 21 bases. From its cysteine to its phenylalanine, the CDR3 spans 19 amino acids. CDR3 DNA only is kept here, 57 bases in frame from base 1. For CDR1 and CDR2, the germline V gene (reference sequence) lists SEHNR and FQNEAQ. For the CD8 naive samples, CD45RO-negative cells were positively selected for CCR7, yielding a CD45RA+CCR7+ population from which TemRA cells were excluded. The donors were healthy, HIV-negative adults who had no recently reported acute infections or vaccinations. All donors were Caucasian adults living in Nashville, Tennessee, USA. Blood was collected by leukapheresis, and PBMCs were isolated by Ficoll-Histopaque density gradient centrifugation and then cryopreserved in liquid nitrogen vapor phase. Purity and quantity of every magnetically sorted T cell population were checked by analytical flow cytometry. Genomic DNA was isolated from each sorted fraction and quantified by UV absorbance on a Nanodrop 2000c.

Using the deep immunoSEQ assay, multiplex PCR amplified TCR CDR3 regions from genomic DNA. Extracted genomic DNA from each cell subset was distributed evenly across all wells of several immunoSEQ 96-well plates, and each plate was treated as a replicate. For sorted subsets, each replicate PCR was loaded with 200 ng genomic DNA, equivalent to 25,000 to 30,000 T cell genomes. Purified libraries were measured with a Qubit 3.0 fluorometer, size-checked on a Bioanalyzer 2100, and measured again with the KAPA Library Quantification kit. Each immunoSEQ 96-well plate was sequenced on its own single-read 150-cycle Illumina NextSeq 550 flow cell. As for how the authors treated the data: Because only junctional sequences without quality scores were contained in the immunoSEQ output, filtering matching that applied to full-length reads could not be performed. To assign V/J genes and CDR3, sequences were annotated using PyIR, a Python wrapper for IgBLAST v1.9, with IMGT germline references. Reads were filtered out if the reads had weak V/J assignments (E-value above 1e-6), no CDR3, stop codons, out-of-frame junctions, or ambiguous translated residues. A V3J clonotype was defined by an identical inferred V gene, J gene, and CDR3 amino acid sequence. Percentage overlap between repertoires was calculated by dividing the number of shared unique clonotypes by the size of the smaller repertoire. Repertoire richness was assessed with RTK rarefaction, the Chao1 estimator, and Recon v2.1 estimates of unobserved clonotypes. OLGA was used to compute generation probabilities for all TCRbeta clonotypes that the gDNA method yielded from a few donors. Drawn from immuneACCESS, this table holds only the in-frame rearrangements with V and J called that TCRdb kept. Clones are partly lost; checked studies trace under half to an unresolved V gene and leave the rest unexplained. The V and J calls and clone size were taken over from that table, and D and trimming were inferred from the DNA. A total of about 2,200,000 clones appear in this sample, about 93% of them only once. The leading ten clones occupy over 1.5% of the sample.

About this clone itself: Its antigen remains undetermined. Per-base qualities were not stored, and no clone one base away is much larger.

The V gene is TRBV7-9 and the J gene is TRBJ2-1, and TRBD2 may be the D gene, going by 5 matching bases. This clonotype was obtained from a man between 18 and 35 years old in good health. Some clones in this sample may be carry-over from other donors' samples. The sample was naive CD8+ T cells from PBMCs. The meaning of the sample's cell subset or site label: CD45RA+CCR7+. The CDR3 protein: CASSFPSGPQARSYNEQFF. The sequenced DNA: TGTGCCAGCAGCTTCCCCAGCGGACCCCAAGCCCGCTCCTACAATGAGCAGTTCTTC.